Reported below is one TCR beta chain. The CDR3 has 18 residues. CDR1 SGHVS and CDR2 FNYEAQ come from the germline V gene. There were eight separate reactions per sample in which cDNA was made. From the 5' RACE reads, TCRdb lists one entry per CDR3 protein and no DNA. The sample table includes approximately 150,000 distinct CDR3 sequences. This sample was taken from a study of monozygotic twins with inflammatory bowel disease. Sequencing input: blood. The clonotype originates from a human donor with ulcerative colitis or Crohn's disease, or a healthy co-twin of an affected twin (not recorded which). This chain connects TRBV7-6 to TRBJ2-1; with no DNA, the TCRdb D assignment of TRBD2 cannot be verified. The CDR3 loop is CASSWGLAGAFSYNEQFF. The variable domain in full, completed from reference TRBV7-6 and TRBJ2-1, reads GAGVSQSPRYKVTKRGQDVALRCDPISGHVSLYWYRQALGQGPEFLTYFNYEAQQDKSGLPNDRFSAERPEGSISTLTIQRTEQRDSAMYRCASSWGLAGAFSYNEQFFGPGTRLTVL.